This entry features one TCR beta chain sequence. Original processing methods: Counts of nucleated cells, estimated from reference gene primer amplification, were obtained. The table came from immunoSEQ multiplex PCR; TCRdb's copy has only in-frame clones and leaves some out. The V and J calls and the clone size are those of that table, but D and trimming were determined from the DNA. The sample includes about 190,000 clones, roughly 80% of them seen just once. This specimen belongs to a study of blood T cell repertoires in COVID-19. Study as a whole: Researchers got acute and convalescent COVID-19 samples from the United States, Italy and Spain.

Trimming left V 9 bases short and J 9 bases short, with 18 bases between. Germline V gene lookup returns CDR1 LNHDA and CDR2 SQIVND (reference sequence). This CDR3 has 14 residues. The V and J genes are TRBV19 and TRBJ1-6; a possible D gene is TRBD1 (6 bases). What was sequenced was peripheral blood. This clonotype was obtained from a woman aged 45-65 years with acute or convalescent COVID-19. The CDR3 region is CASKLTGISSPLHF. DNA for the CDR3: TGTGCCAGCAAGTTAACAGGGATTAGTTCACCCCTCCACTTT.